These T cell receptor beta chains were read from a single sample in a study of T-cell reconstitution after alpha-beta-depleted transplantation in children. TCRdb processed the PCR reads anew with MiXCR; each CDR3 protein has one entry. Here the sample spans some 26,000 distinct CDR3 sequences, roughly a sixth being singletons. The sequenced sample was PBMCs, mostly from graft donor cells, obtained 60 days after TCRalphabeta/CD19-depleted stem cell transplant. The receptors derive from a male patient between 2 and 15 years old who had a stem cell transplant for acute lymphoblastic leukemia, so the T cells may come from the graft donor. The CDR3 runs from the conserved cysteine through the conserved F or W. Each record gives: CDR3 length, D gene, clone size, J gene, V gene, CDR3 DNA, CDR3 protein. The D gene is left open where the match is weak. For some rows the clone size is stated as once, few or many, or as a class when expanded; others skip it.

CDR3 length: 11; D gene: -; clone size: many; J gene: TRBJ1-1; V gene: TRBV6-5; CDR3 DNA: TGTGCCAGCAGCCGGAGGTCTGAAGCTTTCTTT; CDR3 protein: CASSRRSEAFF
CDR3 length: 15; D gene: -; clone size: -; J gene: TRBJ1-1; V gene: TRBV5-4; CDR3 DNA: TGTGCCAGCAGCTTGGAAATGTTGGGGAACACTGAAGCTTTCTTT; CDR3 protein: CASSLEMLGNTEAFF
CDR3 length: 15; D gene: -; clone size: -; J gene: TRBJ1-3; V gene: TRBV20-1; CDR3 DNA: TGCAGTGCTAGTATAGCAGGGAACGTAAGGAACACCATATATTTT; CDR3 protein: CSASIAGNVRNTIYF
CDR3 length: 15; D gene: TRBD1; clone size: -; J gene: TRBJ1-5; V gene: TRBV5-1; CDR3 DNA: TGCGCCAGCAGCTTCGGGACAGGGGGGGATCAGCCCCAGCATTTT; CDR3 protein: CASSFGTGGDQPQHF
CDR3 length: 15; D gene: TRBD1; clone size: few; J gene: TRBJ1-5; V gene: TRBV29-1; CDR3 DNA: TGCAGCGTTGTTACCACAGGGGGTTCTTATCAGCCCCAGCATTTT; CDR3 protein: CSVVTTGGSYQPQHF
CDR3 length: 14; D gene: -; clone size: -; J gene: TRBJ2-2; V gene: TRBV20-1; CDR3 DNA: TGCAGTGCTAGAGATTTTTCGGGAGCCGGGGAGCTGTTTTTT; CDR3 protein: CSARDFSGAGELFF
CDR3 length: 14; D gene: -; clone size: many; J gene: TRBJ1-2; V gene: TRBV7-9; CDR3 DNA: TGTGCCAGCAGCTTAGCGCTACAAAACTATGGCTACACCTTC; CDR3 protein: CASSLALQNYGYTF
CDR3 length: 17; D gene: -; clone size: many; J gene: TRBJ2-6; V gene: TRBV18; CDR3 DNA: TGTGCCAGCTCGCCCGGGGCAGGGTCCCCTGGGGCCAACGTCCTGACTTTC; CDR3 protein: CASSPGAGSPGANVLTF
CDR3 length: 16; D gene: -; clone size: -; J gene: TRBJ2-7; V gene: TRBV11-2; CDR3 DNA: TGTGCCAGCAGCTTAGATCGGGGGTCGATGTCCTACGAGCAGTACTTC; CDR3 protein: CASSLDRGSMSYEQYF
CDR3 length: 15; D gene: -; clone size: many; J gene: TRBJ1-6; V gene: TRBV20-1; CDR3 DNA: TGCAGTGCCTTCTCCGCAGGGGAAGCTGATTCACCCCTCCACTTT; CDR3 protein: CSAFSAGEADSPLHF
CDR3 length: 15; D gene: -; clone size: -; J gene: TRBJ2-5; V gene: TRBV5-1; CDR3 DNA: TGCGCCAGCAGCTTCCCCGGGAGCGGTCGGGAGACCCAGTACTTC; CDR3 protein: CASSFPGSGRETQYF
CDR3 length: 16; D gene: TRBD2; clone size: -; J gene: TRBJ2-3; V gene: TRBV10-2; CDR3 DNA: TGCGCCAGCAGTGAACGACGACTAGCGGGAGTGGATACGCAGTATTTT; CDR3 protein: CASSERRLAGVDTQYF
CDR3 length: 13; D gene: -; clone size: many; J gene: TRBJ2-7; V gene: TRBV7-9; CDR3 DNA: TGTGCCAGCAGCCTAAGAGGAAACTACGAGCAGTACTTC; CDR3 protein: CASSLRGNYEQYF
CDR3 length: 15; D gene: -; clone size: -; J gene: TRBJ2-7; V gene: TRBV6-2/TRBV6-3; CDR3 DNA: TGTGCCAGCAGGACCTTCGCGGGATCTGCCTACGAGCAGTACTTC; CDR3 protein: CASRTFAGSAYEQYF
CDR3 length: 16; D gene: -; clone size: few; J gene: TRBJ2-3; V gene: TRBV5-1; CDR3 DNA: TGCGCCAGCAGCTTGTCTCCAGGGGAGGGCACAGATACGCAGTATTTT; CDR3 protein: CASSLSPGEGTDTQYF
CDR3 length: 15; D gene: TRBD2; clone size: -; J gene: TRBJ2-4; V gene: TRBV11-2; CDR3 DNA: TGTGCCAGCAGCTTAGGAAGCGGGAGCGGAAACATTCAGTACTTC; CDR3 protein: CASSLGSGSGNIQYF
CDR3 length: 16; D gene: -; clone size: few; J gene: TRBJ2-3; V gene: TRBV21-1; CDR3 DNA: TGTGCCAGCAGCAAAGTCCCCAAAGGAGGCACAGATACGCAGTATTTT; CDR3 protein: CASSKVPKGGTDTQYF
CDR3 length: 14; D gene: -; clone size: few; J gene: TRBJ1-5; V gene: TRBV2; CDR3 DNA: TGTGCCAGCAGGGAGGCGGTTAGCAATCAGCCCCAGCATTTT; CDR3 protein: CASREAVSNQPQHF
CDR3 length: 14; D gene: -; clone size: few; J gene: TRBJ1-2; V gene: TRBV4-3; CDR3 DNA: TGCGCCAGCAGCCAAAATACAGGTCTCTATGGCTACACCTTC; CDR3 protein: CASSQNTGLYGYTF
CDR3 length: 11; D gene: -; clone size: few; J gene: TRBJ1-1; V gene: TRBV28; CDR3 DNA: TGTGCCAGCAGTGTTCCTAGGAAAGCTTTCTTT; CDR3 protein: CASSVPRKAFF
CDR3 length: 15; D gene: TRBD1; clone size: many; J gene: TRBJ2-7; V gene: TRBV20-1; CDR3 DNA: TGCAGTGCTAGAGACGAGGGACAGGGGAGCTACGAGCAGTACTTC; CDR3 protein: CSARDEGQGSYEQYF
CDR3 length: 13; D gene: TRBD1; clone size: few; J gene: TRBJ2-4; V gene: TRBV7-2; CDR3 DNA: TGTGCCAGCAGCGAACACAGGGGGAACATTCAGTACTTC; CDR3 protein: CASSEHRGNIQYF
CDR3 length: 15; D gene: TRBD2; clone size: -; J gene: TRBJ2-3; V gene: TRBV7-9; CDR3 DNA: TGTGCCAGCAGCCCCGGGACTAGCGGCACAGATACGCAGTATTTT; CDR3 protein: CASSPGTSGTDTQYF
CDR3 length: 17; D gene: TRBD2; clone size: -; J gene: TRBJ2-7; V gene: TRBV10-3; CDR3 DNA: TGTGCCATCAGTGATAACCTTGCAGCGGGAGGGCCATACGAGCAGTACTTC; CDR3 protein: CAISDNLAAGGPYEQYF
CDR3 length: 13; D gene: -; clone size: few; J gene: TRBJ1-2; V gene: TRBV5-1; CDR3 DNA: TGCGCCAGCAGCTTGGCCCTACAGGGAGGCTACACCTTC; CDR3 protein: CASSLALQGGYTF